These 23 T cell receptor beta chains came from one sample sequenced in a study of T cell changes during pregnancy in multiple sclerosis. Sequencing used immunoSEQ multiplex PCR; TCRdb keeps in-frame clones, though not all of them. The table shows around 100,000 clones, with roughly 90% occurring only once. Sequenced material: peripheral blood, taken after pregnancy. The receptor set was obtained from a female donor with multiple sclerosis, enrolled in a pregnancy study.

With regard to this clone: Germline is not matched at one junction end, which may reflect a read error. The V and J genes are TRBV5-6 and TRBJ2-7; 10 bases are shared with TRBD1. In germline, CDR1 is SGHDT, CDR2 YYEEEE. This CDR3 has 13 amino acids. CDR3 DNA sequence: TGTGCCAGCAGCACCGGGGACAGGGGAAACTTGGAGTTC. Translated: CASSTGDRGNLEF. Full variable domain (outside the CDR3, taken from reference TRBV5-6 and TRBJ2-7): DAGVTQSPTHLIKTRGQQVTLRCSPKSGHDTVSWYQQALGQGPQFIFQYYEEEERQRGNFPDRFSGHQFPNYSSELNVNALLLGDSALYLCASSTGDRGNLEFGPGTRLTVT.

The chain links TRBV5-6 to TRBJ2-5; D is ambiguous. Trimming removed 5 bases at V and 4 bases at J, with 6 bases between. This CDR3 has 11 amino acids. The V gene's germline CDR1 is SGHDT and CDR2 YYEEEE. CDR3 DNA sequence: TGTGCCAGCAGTTCGCGAGAGACCCAGTACTTC. Encoded protein: CASSSRETQYF.

The chain joins TRBV5-6 to TRBJ2-7; TRBD2 is a possible D gene (6 bases). CDR1 SGHDT and CDR2 YYEEEE come from the germline V gene. CDR3 length equals 11 residues. Deletions cut 7 bases from V and 6 bases from J, with 11 bases between. Here the CDR3 reads CASGGGTEQYF. DNA for the CDR3: TGTGCCAGCGGAGGAGGGACCGAGCAGTACTTC.

The rearrangement uses TRBV7-2 and TRBJ1-1; 7 bases line up with TRBD1. The CDR3 has 12 amino acids. Looked up from germline, CDR1 is SGHTA and CDR2 is FQGNSA. V was clipped by 5 bases and J by 10 bases; unmatched bases: 7. The CDR3 DNA reads TGTGCCAGCAGCCAGACAGGGTCGGGAGCTTTCTTT. This encodes CASSQTGSGAFF.

The chain has TRBV4-2 and TRBJ1-1; no firm D call. The CDR3 loop spans 14 amino acids. Germline CDR1 LGHNA, CDR2 YNFKEQ. V was clipped by 1 base and J by 4 bases, with 10 bases between them. Here the CDR3 reads CASSQASVATEAFF. In nucleotides, the CDR3 is TGTGCCAGCAGCCAAGCTTCAGTTGCCACTGAAGCTTTCTTT.

This rearrangement joins TRBV4-1 to TRBJ1-2, with 9 positions matching TRBD1. This CDR3 has 15 amino acids. Germline CDR1 is MGHRA and CDR2 is YSYEKL. J lost 4 bases, V lost 3 bases, and 6 bases had no gene match. CDR3 in amino acids: CASSHLQGAGYGYTF. As DNA, the CDR3 is TGCGCCAGCAGCCATCTACAGGGGGCTGGCTATGGCTACACCTTC.

The count of this clone is one. The V gene is TRBV19, the J gene TRBJ1-3; possibly TRBD1 for D (6 bases). Germline lookup yields CDR1 LNHDA and CDR2 SQIVND (reference sequence). CDR3 length: 16 amino acids. V was clipped by 1 base and J by 4 bases, with 14 bases between them. CDR3 protein: CASSIGQGWSGNTIYF. In DNA form, the CDR3 reads TGTGCCAGTAGTATAGGCCAGGGGTGGAGCGGAAACACCATATATTTT.

The chain is built from TRBV2 and TRBJ1-2, with TRBD1 as a possible D gene (5 bases). The CDR3 covers 13 residues. V lost 8 bases to trimming and J lost 8 bases, with 18 bases between them. Germline assignment: CDR1 SNHLY and CDR2 FYNNEI. In DNA form, the CDR3 reads TGTGCCAGCCTCGGGGAGGGGTGGCAGGGCTACACCTTC. It yields the protein CASLGEGWQGYTF.

The genes are TRBV18 and TRBJ2-2; no firm D call. Germline V gene lookup returns CDR1 KGHSH and CDR2 LQKENI. V lost 0 bases to trimming and J lost 4 bases, with 12 bases between them. The CDR3 runs to 16 residues. The CDR3 sequence is CASSPPSRLSTGELFF. The CDR3 region has the DNA TGTGCCAGCTCACCACCATCTAGATTAAGCACCGGGGAGCTGTTTTTT.

Details on this clone: Distinct nucleotide sequences in the sample also encode this CDR3. CDR3 DNA sequence: TGTGCCAGCAGTTTCGGTTACGAGCAGTACTTC. This codes for CASSFGYEQYF. The chain has TRBV27 and TRBJ2-7; D uncertain. The germline CDR1 and CDR2 sequences are MNHEY and SMNVEV (reference sequence). The CDR3 extends over 11 amino acids. Trimming left V 3 bases short and J 4 bases short, with 4 bases between.

The genes are TRBV6-1 and TRBJ2-5, with 10 bases that match TRBD1. The CDR3 loop spans 14 amino acids. Germline CDR1 MNHNS, CDR2 SASEGT. Trimming took 5 bases from V and 4 from J; bases not matched to a gene: 4. This chain's CDR3 is CASSIGQGGETQYF. In nucleotides, the CDR3 is TGTGCCAGCAGTATAGGACAGGGGGGAGAGACCCAGTACTTC.

The rearrangement links TRBV6-5 to TRBJ2-3, with unresolved D. The V gene lost 0 bases and the J gene lost 2 bases, with 9 bases spanning the gap. The germline V gene encodes CDR1 MNHEY and CDR2 SVGAGI. The CDR3 has 15 amino acids. CDR3 loop: CASSYSGSNTDTQYF. The CDR3 coding sequence is TGTGCCAGCAGTTACTCGGGCAGTAACACAGATACGCAGTATTTT.

This clone was counted a few times. This chain uses TRBV6-5 with TRBJ1-6; no clear D gene. Germline assignment: CDR1 MNHEY and CDR2 SVGAGI. V was pared by 5 bases and J by 15 bases, with 17 bases between. The CDR3 is 13 residues long. The CDR3 region has the DNA TGTGCCAGCAGTACCCTCGTTGGACTCCTCCTCCACTTT. This sequence encodes CASSTLVGLLLHF.

The V call is TRBV5-4, the J call TRBJ1-6, with 7 bases matching TRBD1. Germline V gene data show CDR1 as SGHNT and CDR2 as YYREEE (reference sequence). Unmatched junction bases numbered 8, after V lost 4 bases and J lost 7 bases. CDR3 length equals 15 residues. The CDR3 bases are TGTGCCAGCAGCATATTGCAGGGGGACAATTCACCCCTCCACTTT. Amino acids: CASSILQGDNSPLHF.

The chain combines TRBV5-6 with TRBJ1-1; 8 bases agree with TRBD1. This CDR3 spans 16 amino acids. With V trimmed by 1 base and J by 1 base, 6 bases remained unmatched. Germline V CDR1 and CDR2: SGHDT, YYEEEE. CDR3 coding DNA: TGTGCCAGCAGCTTGTTTACAGGGGGGGGGAACACTGAAGCTTTCTTT. Amino acid sequence: CASSLFTGGGNTEAFF.

The V and J genes are TRBV6-1 and TRBJ2-3; 10 bases line up with TRBD1. CDR3 length: 15 residues. J was trimmed by 11 bases and V by 5 bases; bases with no gene match: 13. CDR1 is MNHNS, CDR2 SASEGT, per germline. The CDR3 loop reads CASSFDRGPSFGQYF. In nucleotides, the CDR3 is TGTGCCAGCAGTTTCGACAGGGGGCCCTCGTTTGGGCAGTATTTT.

V usage is TRBV5-6 and J usage is TRBJ2-2; perhaps TRBD1 as D (6 bases). The germline gives CDR1 SGHDT, CDR2 YYEEEE. This CDR3 region has 16 residues. Trimming took off 2 bases at V and 6 bases at J, with 17 bases between the two ends. The CDR3 is CASSFLMVQGSGELFF. The CDR3 nucleotides read TGTGCCAGCAGCTTTCTAATGGTACAGGGTTCCGGGGAGCTGTTTTTT. Combining the CDR3 with reference TRBV5-6 and TRBJ2-2 gives the whole variable domain DAGVTQSPTHLIKTRGQQVTLRCSPKSGHDTVSWYQQALGQGPQFIFQYYEEEERQRGNFPDRFSGHQFPNYSSELNVNALLLGDSALYLCASSFLMVQGSGELFFGEGSRLTVL.

The V call is TRBV18, the J call TRBJ1-2; D unclear. Germline V CDR1 and CDR2: KGHSH, LQKENI. The CDR3 length is 13 residues. V was pared by 3 bases and J by 4 bases, with 9 bases between. The CDR3 loop reads CASSPPSGYGYTF. In nucleotides, the CDR3 is TGTGCCAGCTCACCTCCGAGTGGCTATGGCTACACCTTC.

The chain couples TRBV11-3 to TRBJ2-7; weak D call: TRBD1 (6 bases). V shed 5 bases and J shed 4 bases, with 12 bases lying between them. CDR1 is SGHNT, CDR2 YENEEA, per germline. The CDR3 loop spans 13 amino acids. The CDR3 loop reads CASSISGAYEQYF. The CDR3, as DNA: TGTGCCAGCAGCATCTCAGGGGCTTACGAGCAGTACTTC. Combining the CDR3 with reference TRBV11-3 and TRBJ2-7 gives the whole variable domain EAGVVQSPRYKIIEKKQPVAFWCNPISGHNTLYWYLQNLGQGPELLIRYENEEAVDDSQLPKDRFSAERLKGVDSTLKIQPAELGDSAVYLCASSISGAYEQYFGPGTRLTVT.

V gene TRBV9 combines with J gene TRBJ1-4; 7 bases fit TRBD1. The germline V gene encodes CDR1 SGDLS and CDR2 YYNGEE. This CDR3 is 13 amino acids long. With 0 bases clipped from V and 8 bases from J, the junction kept 1 base outside the gene matches. The CDR3 nucleotides read TGTGCCAGCAGCGTAGTGACAGGGGAAAAACTGTTTTTT. Its protein is CASSVVTGEKLFF.

The chain couples TRBV6-1 to TRBJ2-2; D is uncertain. Trimming took off 6 bases at V and 1 base at J, with 6 bases between the two ends. CDR3 length: 13 residues. The germline V gene has CDR1 MNHNS and CDR2 SASEGT. CDR3 in DNA: TGTGCCAGCAGACCGGGGAACACCGGGGAGCTGTTTTTT. Translated: CASRPGNTGELFF.

This clone appeared a single time. The chain joins TRBV29-1 to TRBJ2-1; D is perhaps TRBD2 (6 bases). Germline V CDR1 and CDR2: SQVTM, ANQGSEA. The CDR3 is 15 amino acids. V was clipped by 6 bases and J by 0 bases, with 15 bases between them. The CDR3 protein is CSVAGTESSYNEQFF. The CDR3 DNA is TGCAGCGTGGCGGGGACGGAGAGCTCCTACAATGAGCAGTTCTTC.

The chain couples TRBV9 to TRBJ1-3; 7 bases are a match to TRBD1. Germline loops: CDR1 SGDLS, CDR2 YYNGEE. The V and J ends lost 4 bases and 8 bases, in that order; junction bases with no gene match: 9. The CDR3 spans 14 residues. The CDR3 nucleotides read TGTGCCAGCAGCCAGACAGGGAGCCGGTACACCATATATTTT. Protein product: CASSQTGSRYTIYF.